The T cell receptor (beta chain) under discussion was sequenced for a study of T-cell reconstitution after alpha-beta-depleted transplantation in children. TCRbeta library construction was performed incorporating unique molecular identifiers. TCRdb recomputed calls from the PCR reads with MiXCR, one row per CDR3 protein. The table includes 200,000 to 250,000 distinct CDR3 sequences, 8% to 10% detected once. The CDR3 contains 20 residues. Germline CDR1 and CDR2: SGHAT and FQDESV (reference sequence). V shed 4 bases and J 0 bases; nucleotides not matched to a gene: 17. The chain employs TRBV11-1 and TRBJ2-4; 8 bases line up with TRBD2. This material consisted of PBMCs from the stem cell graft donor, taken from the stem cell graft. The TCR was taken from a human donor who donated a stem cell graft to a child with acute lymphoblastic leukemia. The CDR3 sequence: CASSSRAGEFHGIAKNIQYF. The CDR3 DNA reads TGTGCCAGCAGCTCCCGAGCGGGGGAGTTTCACGGAATAGCCAAAAACATTCAGTACTTC.